What follows are 21 T cell receptor beta chains derived from one specimen sequenced in a study of T-cell memory formation after mild COVID-19. From the 5' RACE reads, TCRdb called clonotypes with MiXCR, one entry per CDR3 protein. The sample shows about 410,000 distinct CDR3 sequences, less than 25% of them seen only once. The sequenced sample consisted of PBMCs or a T cell subset sorted from them (not recorded which). These receptors all come from an adult woman who had mild COVID-19 (a few samples of this study predate the infection). Cell type and time point are not known.

The chain uses TRBV29-1 and TRBJ2-3; D is unresolved. V lost 7 bases to trimming and J lost 2 bases, with 10 bases between them. Germline V gene sequence: CDR1 SQVTM, CDR2 ANQGSEA. This CDR3 is built from 12 residues. CDR3 residues: CSGTPTTDTQYF. CDR3 in DNA: TGCAGCGGGACGCCGACCACAGATACGCAGTATTTT.

This clonotype was observed a few times. The chain recombines TRBV29-1 with TRBJ2-3, with D possibly being TRBD2 (5 bases). CDR1 is SQVTM, CDR2 ANQGSEA, per germline. V lost 2 bases, J lost 1 base, and 10 bases lay in between. The CDR3 contains 14 residues. The CDR3 protein is CSVETSGRTDTQYF. The CDR3 nucleotides read TGCAGCGTTGAAACAAGCGGCCGCACAGATACGCAGTATTTT.

This clonotype was counted only a few times. This chain uses TRBV7-2 with TRBJ2-2; 11 bases map to TRBD2. From germline, CDR1 is SGHTA and CDR2 FQGNSA. J lost 5 bases, V lost 6 bases, and 5 bases had no gene match. This CDR3 is built from 15 residues. CDR3 amino acids: CASRKGLAVTGELFF. The CDR3 DNA sequence: TGTGCCAGCAGAAAGGGACTAGCGGTAACCGGGGAGCTGTTTTTT. Full variable domain (rest looked up from reference TRBV7-2 and TRBJ2-2): GAGVSQSPSNKVTEKGKDVELRCDPISGHTALYWYRQSLGQGLEFLIYFQGNSAPDKSGLPSDRFSAERTGGSVSTLTIQRTQQEDSAVYLCASRKGLAVTGELFFGEGSRLTVL.

The chain links TRBV7-9 to TRBJ2-3; 9 bases fit TRBD2. The CDR3 contains 17 residues. V was pared by 4 bases and J by 4 bases, with 12 bases of the junction left unmatched. The germline V gene encodes CDR1 SEHNR and CDR2 FQNEAQ (reference sequence). Here the CDR3 DNA reads TGTGCCAGCAGCTCCGAGGTAGCGGGAGTGATCGCAGATACGCAGTATTTT. It translates to CASSSEVAGVIADTQYF.

This clonotype was seen more than once but under ten times. The chain is built from TRBV29-1 and TRBJ1-2; weak D call: TRBD1 (6 bases). Germline CDR1 reads SQVTM; CDR2 reads ANQGSEA. The CDR3 is made up of 14 amino acids. Between the trimmed V and J ends, which lost 6 bases and 0 bases, there was a span of 14 bases. In DNA form, the CDR3 reads TGCAGCGTCGAACGCCGGGACACTAACTATGGCTACACCTTC. Protein product: CSVERRDTNYGYTF.

V gene TRBV12-3 or TRBV12-4 combines with J gene TRBJ1-2, with 7 bases aligning to TRBD1. The CDR3 totals 14 residues. The ends lost 6 bases at V and 3 bases at J; junction bases unmatched: 7. The CDR3 is CASSPSDRDYGYTF. The CDR3 DNA is TGTGCCAGCAGCCCTTCAGACAGGGACTATGGCTACACCTTC.

This chain links TRBV2 with TRBJ2-1, with 7 bases that match TRBD2. J was trimmed by 5 bases and V by 5 bases; bases with no gene match: 9. Per the germline V gene, CDR1 is SNHLY and CDR2 is FYNNEI. The CDR3 runs to 15 residues. The CDR3 coding sequence is TGTGCCAGCAGTCGTCGGGAGGAGGTTCACAATGAGCAGTTCTTC. It encodes CASSRREEVHNEQFF.

The chain has TRBV10-3 and TRBJ2-5, with 7 nucleotides matching TRBD1. Germline-derived CDR1 and CDR2 are ENHRY and SYGVKD. J gave up 2 bases and V 4 bases, and 4 bases lay outside the gene matches. The CDR3 runs 14 residues. DNA for the CDR3: TGTGCCATCAGTGGGAAGGGACAGCAAGAGACCCAGTACTTC. Protein: CAISGKGQQETQYF.

The CDR3, as DNA: TGTGCCAGCAGTTGGGGGACAGAACCAGGATACACTGAAGCTTTCTTT. It yields the protein CASSWGTEPGYTEAFF. The chain couples TRBV27 to TRBJ1-1; 7 positions match TRBD1. V lost 4 bases to trimming and J lost 3 bases; unmatched junction nucleotides: 11. The CDR3 length is 16 residues. Germline-derived CDR1 and CDR2 are MNHEY and SMNVEV (reference sequence).

In its sample, this clonotype was seen a few times. This chain links TRBV11-2 with TRBJ2-5; 9 bases agree with TRBD2. CDR1 SGHAT and CDR2 FQNNGV come from the germline V gene. There are 14 residues in the CDR3. V was clipped by 3 bases and J by 5 bases; unmatched bases: 4. CDR3: CASSFSGSGETQYF. In DNA, the CDR3 is TGTGCCAGCAGCTTTAGCGGGAGTGGGGAGACCCAGTACTTC.

The chain recombines TRBV2 with TRBJ1-1; TRBD1 agrees at 11 bases. V was pared by 7 bases and J by 2 bases, with 6 bases of the junction left unmatched. The CDR3 has 15 amino acids. Germline lookup yields CDR1 SNHLY and CDR2 FYNNEI. The CDR3 loop is CASIKDRGPNTEAFF. The CDR3 region has the DNA TGTGCCAGCATCAAGGACAGGGGGCCAAACACTGAAGCTTTCTTT.

This clonotype was observed a few times. The chain uses TRBV12-3 or TRBV12-4 and TRBJ2-1, with TRBD2 matching 8 bases. V shed 3 bases, J shed 9 bases, and the junction held 10 bases outside the gene matches. The CDR3 length is 15 residues. In nucleotides, the CDR3 is TGTGCCAGCAGTTTCGTGATGGCGGGAGGAGGTGAGCAGTTCTTC. Amino acids: CASSFVMAGGGEQFF.

This rearrangement joins TRBV11-3 to TRBJ2-3; no clear D gene. The CDR3 covers 15 residues. The germline CDR1 and CDR2 sequences are SGHNT and YENEEA. Trimming pared 3 bases from V and 0 bases from J, leaving 10 bases between. The CDR3 bases are TGTGCCAGCAGCTTGCGAGGACCTAGCACAGATACGCAGTATTTT. Its translation is CASSLRGPSTDTQYF.

This clonotype was seen only a few times. The rearrangement links TRBV7-9 to TRBJ1-6; maybe TRBD1 (5 bases). Trimming left V 3 bases short and J 5 bases short, with 8 bases between. Germline V gene data show CDR1 as SEHNR and CDR2 as FQNEAQ (reference sequence). The CDR3 sequence is 14 residues long. CDR3 loop: CASSFDRDNSPLHF. The CDR3, as DNA: TGTGCCAGCAGCTTTGACAGAGATAATTCACCCCTCCACTTT.

V is TRBV4-2 and J is TRBJ2-2; D gene unclear. The CDR3 loop spans 15 amino acids. Deletions cut 0 bases from V and 3 bases from J, with 8 bases between. Germline V gene data show CDR1 as LGHNA and CDR2 as YNFKEQ. CDR3 nucleotides: TGTGCCAGCAGCCAAGATCGAGGCTACACCGGGGAGCTGTTTTTT. Translation gives CASSQDRGYTGELFF.

This clonotype was picked up a small number of times. The chain couples TRBV20-1 to TRBJ2-7, with 8 bases identical to TRBD2. V trimming: 3 bases; J trimming: 6 bases; junction bases outside the gene matches: 7. In germline, CDR1 is DFQATT, CDR2 SNEGSKA (reference sequence). The CDR3 runs 13 residues. CDR3 loop: CSARGLDSREQYF. The CDR3 nucleotides read TGCAGTGCTAGGGGACTAGACTCTCGCGAGCAGTACTTC.

This chain links TRBV5-1 with TRBJ1-1, with a possible D match to TRBD1 (5 bases). The V gene lost 4 bases and the J gene lost 6 bases, with 19 bases spanning the gap. The CDR3 sequence is 15 residues long. Germline loops: CDR1 SGHRS, CDR2 YFSETQ. CDR3 sequence reads: CASSPGALGDSEAFF. In DNA form, the CDR3 reads TGCGCCAGCAGCCCGGGTGCGTTGGGGGATTCTGAAGCTTTCTTT. Supplemented by reference TRBV5-1 and TRBJ1-1, the full variable domain reads KAGVTQTPRYLIKTRGQQVTLSCSPISGHRSVSWYQQTPGQGLQFLFEYFSETQRNKGNFPGRFSGRQFSNSRSEMNVSTLELGDSALYLCASSPGALGDSEAFFGQGTRLTVV.

There are a few counts of this clonotype. The chain employs TRBV6-1 and TRBJ1-4, with D possibly matching TRBD1 (5 bases). In germline, CDR1 is MNHNS, CDR2 SASEGT. V lost 3 bases to trimming and J lost 4 bases, with 18 bases between them. This CDR3 is built from 17 residues. The CDR3 nucleotides read TGTGCCAGCAGTGACGACGTTGCCGGGACCAATAATGAAAAACTGTTTTTT. It codes for CASSDDVAGTNNEKLFF.

This clonotype was observed a handful of times. The rearrangement joins TRBV5-5 to TRBJ1-2; possibly TRBD1 for D (5 bases). Germline loops: CDR1 SGHKS, CDR2 YYEKEE (reference sequence). This CDR3 spans 14 amino acids. V was pared by 2 bases and J by 3 bases, with 11 bases between. CDR3 amino acids: CASSFAGGDYGYTF. CDR3 nucleotides: TGTGCCAGCAGCTTCGCGGGAGGGGACTATGGCTACACCTTC.

V gene TRBV9 combines with J gene TRBJ2-3; TRBD2 matches 11 bases. The CDR3 sequence is 19 residues long. Germline values: CDR1 SGDLS, CDR2 YYNGEE. Unmatched junction bases numbered 15, after V lost 2 bases and J lost 4 bases. CDR3 nucleotides: TGTGCCAGCAGCGTCCCCATAGCGGGGGGGCCTGGTTTTGCAGATACGCAGTATTTT. This translates into CASSVPIAGGPGFADTQYF.

This rearrangement joins TRBV5-6 to TRBJ1-2, with D perhaps matching TRBD1 (5 bases). Trimming pared 4 bases from V and 0 bases from J, leaving 16 bases between. The CDR3 consists of 16 residues. CDR1 SGHDT and CDR2 YYEEEE come from the germline V gene. The CDR3 sequence is CASSPGIRGSNYGYTF. CDR3 DNA sequence: TGTGCCAGCAGCCCGGGGATTCGGGGGTCTAACTATGGCTACACCTTC.